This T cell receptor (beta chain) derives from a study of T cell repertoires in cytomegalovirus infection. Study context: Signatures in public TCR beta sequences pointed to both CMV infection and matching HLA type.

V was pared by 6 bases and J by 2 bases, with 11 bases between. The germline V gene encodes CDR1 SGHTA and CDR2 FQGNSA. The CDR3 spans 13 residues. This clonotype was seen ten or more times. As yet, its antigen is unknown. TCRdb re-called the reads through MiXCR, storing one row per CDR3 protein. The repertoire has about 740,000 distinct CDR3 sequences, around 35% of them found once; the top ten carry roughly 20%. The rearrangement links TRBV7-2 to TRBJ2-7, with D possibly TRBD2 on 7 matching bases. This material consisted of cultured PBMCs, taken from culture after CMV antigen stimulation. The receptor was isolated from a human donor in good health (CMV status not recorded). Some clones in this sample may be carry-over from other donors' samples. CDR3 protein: CASSSGGPYEQYF. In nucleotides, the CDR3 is TGTGCCAGCAGTTCCGGGGGGCCCTACGAGCAGTACTTC.